These 4 T cell receptor beta chains were all obtained from the same sample, sequenced in a study of T-cell reconstitution after alpha-beta-depleted transplantation in children. Using unique molecular identifiers, the investigators prepared the TCRbeta library. One entry per CDR3 protein, called by TCRdb with MiXCR from the PCR reads. The data show 250,000 to 300,000 distinct CDR3 sequences, with 10% seen just once and around 7.6% held by the top ten. Source: PBMCs, taken before TCRalphabeta/CD19-depleted stem cell transplant. Receptors were obtained from a boy under three years old with acute myeloid leukemia, due to receive a stem cell transplant.

This clonotype was observed at least ten times. V usage is TRBV2 and J usage is TRBJ2-7, with 9 bases identical to TRBD1. Germline V lookup: CDR1 SNHLY, CDR2 FYNNEI. CDR3 length: 15 amino acids. The junction had 7 bases not matched to a gene; V was cut back by 4 bases and J by 3 bases. The CDR3 reads CASSGEETGGYEQYF. The CDR3 DNA reads as TGTGCCAGCAGTGGTGAGGAGACAGGGGGCTACGAGCAGTACTTC.

Ten or more counts support this clonotype. V is TRBV7-6 and J is TRBJ2-5; D remains ambiguous. Germline values: CDR1 SGHVS, CDR2 FNYEAQ. The V end was cut by 0 bases, the J end by 3 bases, with 8 bases between. This CDR3 is built from 14 residues. The CDR3 region is CASSLAPWEETQYF. The CDR3 DNA reads as TGTGCCAGCAGCTTAGCGCCCTGGGAAGAGACCCAGTACTTC.

The table lists this clonotype with a few counts. This chain uses TRBV20-1 with TRBJ2-3; D may be TRBD2 (5 bases). CDR3 length: 17 amino acids. Per germline, CDR1 DFQATT and CDR2 SNEGSKA (reference sequence). With 0 bases removed from V and 6 bases from J, the gap between germline ends came to 22 bases. CDR3 amino acids: CSARDPGYLAGWDTQYF. CDR3 sequence (DNA): TGCAGTGCTAGAGATCCGGGTTATCTAGCCGGTTGGGATACGCAGTATTTT.

This clonotype has ten or more counts. This rearrangement joins TRBV28 to TRBJ1-5; D not resolved. The germline CDR1 and CDR2 sequences are MDHEN and SYDVKM. There are 13 residues in the CDR3. Trimming pared 1 base from V and 7 bases from J, leaving 8 bases between. The DNA of the CDR3 is TGTGCCAGCAGTTTATCGCTTTCGCAGCCCCAGCATTTT. Amino acids: CASSLSLSQPQHF. Complete variable domain (other parts from reference TRBV28 and TRBJ1-5): DVKVTQSSRYLVKRTGEKVFLECVQDMDHENMFWYRQDPGLGLRLIYFSYDVKMKEKGDIPEGYSVSREKKERFSLILESASTNQTSMYLCASSLSLSQPQHFGDGTRLSIL.